The clone carrying this T cell receptor beta chain was counted once. Its matching antigen is unknown. Germline assignment: CDR1 SNHLY and CDR2 FYNNEI. The CDR3 totals 11 residues. Trimming took off 6 bases at V and 6 bases at J, with 5 bases between the two ends. The data originate from a study of cytomegalovirus exposure and HLA in healthy donors. Study findings and constraints: Sequencing depth roughly uniform across donors was assumed in presence/absence analyses.

Primers for the PCR totalled 60 Vbeta and 13 Jbeta. Sequencing was performed with immunoSEQ multiplex PCR; in TCRdb, only in-frame clones are kept and a portion is missing. The data contain 100,000 to 150,000 clones, less than 85% of them singletons. Sequencing used PBMCs. The sequence derives from a man aged 35 to 55 in good health and CMV-seronegative. The chain couples TRBV2 to TRBJ1-4, with D uncertain. In nucleotides, the CDR3 is TGTGCCAGCAGCCCCGATGAAAAACTGTTTTTT. As protein: CASSPDEKLFF.